This TCR beta chain was recovered during a study of breast tumors, draining lymph nodes, adjacent tissues. A single record per CDR3 protein comes from TCRdb applying MiXCR to the multiplex PCR reads. The sample yields over 130,000 distinct CDR3 sequences, over 25% seen once. Axillary draining lymph nodes of breast cancer patients supplied the node samples. Trimming stripped 1 base from V and 5 bases from J, with 14 bases between. In germline, CDR1 is LGHNA, CDR2 YSLEER. The CDR3 contains 16 residues. The sequencing input was axillary lymph node tissue. The chain is built from TRBV4-3 and TRBJ2-2, with D perhaps TRBD1 or TRBD2 (5 bases each). The clonotype was recovered from a female donor with breast cancer. Some clones in this sample may be carry-over from other donors' samples. CDR3 nucleotides: TGCGCCAGCAGCCAAGTGAAACCGGGACGGACCGGGGAGCTGTTTTTT. Translation gives CASSQVKPGRTGELFF.